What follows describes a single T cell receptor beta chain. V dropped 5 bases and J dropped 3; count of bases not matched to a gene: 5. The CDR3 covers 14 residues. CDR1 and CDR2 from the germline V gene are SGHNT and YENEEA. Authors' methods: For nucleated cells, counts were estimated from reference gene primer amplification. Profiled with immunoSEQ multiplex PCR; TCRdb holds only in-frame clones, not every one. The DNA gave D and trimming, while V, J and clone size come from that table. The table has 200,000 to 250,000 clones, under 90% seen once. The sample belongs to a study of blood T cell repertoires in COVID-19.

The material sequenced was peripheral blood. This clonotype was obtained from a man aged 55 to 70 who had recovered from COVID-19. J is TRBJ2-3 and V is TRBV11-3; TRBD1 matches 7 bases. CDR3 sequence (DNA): TGTGCCAGCAGCAAGGGACAGCCTACAGATACGCAGTATTTT. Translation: CASSKGQPTDTQYF.